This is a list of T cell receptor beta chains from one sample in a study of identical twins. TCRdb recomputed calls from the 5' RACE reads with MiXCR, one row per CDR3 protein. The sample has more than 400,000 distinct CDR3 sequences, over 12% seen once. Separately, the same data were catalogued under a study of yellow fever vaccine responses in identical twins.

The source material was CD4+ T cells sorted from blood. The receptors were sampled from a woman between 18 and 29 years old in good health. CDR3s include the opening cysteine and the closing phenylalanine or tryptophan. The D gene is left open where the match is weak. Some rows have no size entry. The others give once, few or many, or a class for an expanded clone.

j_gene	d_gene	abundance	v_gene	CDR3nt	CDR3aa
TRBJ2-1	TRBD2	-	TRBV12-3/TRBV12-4	TGTGCCAGCAGTCCGCCCCTAGCGGAGAGCTCCTACAATGAGCAGTTCTTC	CASSPPLAESSYNEQFF
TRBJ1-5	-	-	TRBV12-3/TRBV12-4	TGTGCCAGCAGTCCAAGGGGTTACAATCAGCCCCAGCATTTT	CASSPRGYNQPQHF
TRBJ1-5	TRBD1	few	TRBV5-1	TGCGCCAGCAGCTACACGACAGGGAGCCAGCCCCAGCATTTT	CASSYTTGSQPQHF
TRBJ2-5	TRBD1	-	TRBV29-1	TGCAGCGTTGGGGGACAGCAAGAGACCCAGTACTTC	CSVGGQQETQYF
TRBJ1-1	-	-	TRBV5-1	TGCGCCAGCAGCTTGGTGGCGGGGACCCTTGAAGCTTTCTTT	CASSLVAGTLEAFF
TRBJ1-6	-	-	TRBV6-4	TGTGCCAACCGTCCAGGATCTGGCTCCTATAATTCACCCCTCCACTTT	CANRPGSGSYNSPLHF
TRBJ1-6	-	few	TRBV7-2	TGTGCCAGCAGCTTAGATCGGAATTCACCCCTCCACTTT	CASSLDRNSPLHF
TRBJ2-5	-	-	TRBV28	TGTGCCAGCAGTTTACCCCAGGGGAGGACCCAGTACTTC	CASSLPQGRTQYF
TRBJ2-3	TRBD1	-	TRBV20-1	TGCAGTGCCACAGGGGGATCTAGCACAGATACGCAGTATTTT	CSATGGSSTDTQYF
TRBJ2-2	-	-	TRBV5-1	TGCGCCAGCAGTCCGACAGGAAGGACCGGGGAGCTGTTTTTT	CASSPTGRTGELFF
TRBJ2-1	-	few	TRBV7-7	TGTGCCAGCAGCCCCCGCTCCGGGAACGAGCAGTTCTTC	CASSPRSGNEQFF
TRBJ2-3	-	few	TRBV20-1	TGCAGTGCCCAAGGCAACACAGATACGCAGTATTTT	CSAQGNTDTQYF
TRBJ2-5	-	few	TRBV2	TGTGCCAGCGGCAGGGAGAGAGAGACCCAGTACTTC	CASGRERETQYF
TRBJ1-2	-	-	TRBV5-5	TGTGCCAGCAGCTTGAAAGCGTATGGCTACACCTTC	CASSLKAYGYTF
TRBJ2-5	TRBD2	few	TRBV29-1	TGCAGCGTGAGGGGAGGGCAAGAGACCCAGTACTTC	CSVRGGQETQYF
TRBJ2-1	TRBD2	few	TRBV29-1	TGCAGCGTCACCGGGACTAGCGGATACAATGAGCAGTTCTTC	CSVTGTSGYNEQFF
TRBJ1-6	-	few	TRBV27	TGTGCCAGCAGTTTAACCCGTGGCAATAATTCACCCCTCCACTTT	CASSLTRGNNSPLHF
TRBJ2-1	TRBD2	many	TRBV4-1	TGCGCCAGCAGCTTCCAACTAGCGGGAGTCTACAATGAGCAGTTCTTC	CASSFQLAGVYNEQFF
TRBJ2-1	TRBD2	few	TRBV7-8	TGTGCCAGCAGCAATCCCGGCCGGGAGGGTGAGCAGTTCTTC	CASSNPGREGEQFF
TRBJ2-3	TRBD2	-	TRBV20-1	TGCAGTGCTAGATATCTAGCGGGGCTCACAGATACGCAGTATTTT	CSARYLAGLTDTQYF
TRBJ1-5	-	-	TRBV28	TGTGCCAGCAGTAAAGGACAGATCAATCAGCCCCAGCATTTT	CASSKGQINQPQHF
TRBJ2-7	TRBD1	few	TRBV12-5	TGTGCTAGTGGTTTGGGACAGGGGAACTCCTACGAGCAGTACTTC	CASGLGQGNSYEQYF
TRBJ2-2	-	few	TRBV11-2	TGTGCCAGCAGCTGGGAAGCTGAGGTCGCCGGGGAGCTGTTTTTT	CASSWEAEVAGELFF
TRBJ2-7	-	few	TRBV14	TGTGCCAGTAGGGTTACAGGAACCTACGAGCAGTACTTC	CASRVTGTYEQYF
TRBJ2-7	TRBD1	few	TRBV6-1	TGTGCCAGCTACCCGGGACAGGGGATCTACGAGCAGTACTTC	CASYPGQGIYEQYF
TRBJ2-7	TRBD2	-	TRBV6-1	TGTGCCAGCAGTGCGGGACTAGCAAAGGCCTACGAGCAGTACTTC	CASSAGLAKAYEQYF
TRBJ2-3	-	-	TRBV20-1	TGCAGTGCTAAATTAGCGGCAGATACGCAGTATTTT	CSAKLAADTQYF
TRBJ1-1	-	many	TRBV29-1	TGCAGCGTTTTTGGGAAGATGAACACTGAAGCTTTCTTT	CSVFGKMNTEAFF
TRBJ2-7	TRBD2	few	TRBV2	TGTGCCAGCAGTGACAGGGAGGGGTACGAGCAGTACTTC	CASSDREGYEQYF
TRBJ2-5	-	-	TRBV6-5	TGTGCCACCAGTTACCAGGAGAGGAGGGAGACCCAGTACTTC	CATSYQERRETQYF
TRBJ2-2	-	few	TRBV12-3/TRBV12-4	TGTGCCAGCAGTTTACTCGGCCAAACGGGGGAGCTGTTTTTT	CASSLLGQTGELFF
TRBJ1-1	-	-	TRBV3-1	TGTGCCAGCAGCCAAGGATGGAGCGAAGCTTTCTTT	CASSQGWSEAFF
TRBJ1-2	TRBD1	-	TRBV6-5	TGTGCCAGCAGTTATGGGACAGGGGGTCTCTATGGCTACACCTTC	CASSYGTGGLYGYTF
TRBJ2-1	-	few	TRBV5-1	TGCGCCAGCAGCTTGAGTCAGCGGATGTTCCAGTTCTTC	CASSLSQRMFQFF
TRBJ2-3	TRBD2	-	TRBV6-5	TGTGCCAGCAGTTACCGTACAGCCCTCGGGGGGGGGCCCACAGATACGCAGTATTTT	CASSYRTALGGGPTDTQYF
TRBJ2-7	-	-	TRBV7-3	TGTGCCAGCAGCTTGGCCGCTGACCACTCCGAGCAGTACTTC	CASSLAADHSEQYF
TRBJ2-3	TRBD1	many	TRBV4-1	TGCGCCAGCAGCCAAGGACCCGGGACAGGGGCATTGGATACGCAGTATTTT	CASSQGPGTGALDTQYF
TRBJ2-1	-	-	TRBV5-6	TGTGCCAGCAGCTCGGCCGGGCGGCGACACAATGAGCAGTTCTTC	CASSSAGRRHNEQFF
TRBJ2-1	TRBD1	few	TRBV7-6	TGTGCCAGCAGCTTAGAATATGCAGGTGCGACAGGGTCTCCCATGGACAATGAGCAGTTCTTC	CASSLEYAGATGSPMDNEQFF
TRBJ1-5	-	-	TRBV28	TGTGCCAGCAGCCTCGATAAGGGAAGTCAGCCCCAGCATTTT	CASSLDKGSQPQHF
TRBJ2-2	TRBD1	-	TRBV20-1	TGCAGTGCTAGATTAACAGGGGGCGGAGGCACCGGGGAGCTGTTTTTT	CSARLTGGGGTGELFF
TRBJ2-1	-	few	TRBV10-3	TGTGCCATCAGCCTTAGCGATGAGCAGTTCTTC	CAISLSDEQFF
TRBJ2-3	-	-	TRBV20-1	TGCAGTGCTACCCCACCGAGCGGGCGGGGCACAGATACGCAGTATTTT	CSATPPSGRGTDTQYF